These 14 T cell receptor beta chains were all obtained from the same sample, sequenced in a study of T cell repertoires in cytomegalovirus infection. One entry per CDR3 protein, called by TCRdb with MiXCR from the reads. Among fewer than 300,000 distinct CDR3 sequences listed, around 25% were seen once. Sequencing was performed on PBMCs. These receptors were collected from a human donor in good health (CMV status not recorded). Some clones in this sample may be carry-over from other donors' samples.

The chain recombines TRBV6-2 or TRBV6-3 with TRBJ2-5; tentatively, D is TRBD2 (6 bases). Trimming cost V 6 bases and J 1 base, with 24 bases left between them. This CDR3 has 18 residues. From germline, CDR1 is MNHEY and CDR2 SVGEGT. This CDR3 reads CASSFALARTEPQETQYF. Written as DNA, the CDR3 is TGTGCCAGCAGCTTCGCACTAGCTCGGACGGAACCCCAAGAGACCCAGTACTTC.

This clonotype was found a few times. V gene TRBV19 combines with J gene TRBJ2-3; D unclear. The CDR3 covers 15 residues. Germline values: CDR1 LNHDA, CDR2 SQIVND (reference sequence). Trimming left V 3 bases short and J 5 bases short, with 15 bases between. CDR3 in amino acids: CASSMWDPGQDTQYF. The CDR3 nucleotides read TGTGCCAGTAGTATGTGGGATCCCGGTCAAGATACGCAGTATTTT.

This chain links TRBV6-5 with TRBJ2-7, with D possibly TRBD1 on 5 matching bases. Germline V gene lookup returns CDR1 MNHEY and CDR2 SVGAGI. V was pared by 6 bases and J by 2 bases, with 8 bases between. CDR3 size: 12 residues. The CDR3 region is CASRSTAYEQYF. CDR3 nucleotide sequence: TGTGCCAGCAGATCGACAGCCTACGAGCAGTACTTC.

This clonotype was seen repeatedly, ten times or more. This sequence joins TRBV7-2 and TRBJ1-6, with D perhaps TRBD1 (5 bases). This CDR3 has 15 residues. Per the germline V gene, CDR1 is SGHTA and CDR2 is FQGNSA. The V end was cut by 3 bases, the J end by 5 bases, with 11 bases between. The chain's CDR3 is CASSFRPGHNSPLHF. DNA of the CDR3: TGTGCCAGCAGCTTCCGGCCAGGGCATAATTCACCCCTCCACTTT.

CDR3 sequence reads: CASSPFWDRGINTIYF. CDR3 nucleotides: TGTGCCAGCAGTCCCTTTTGGGACAGGGGTATAAACACCATATATTTT. This chain joins TRBV28 and TRBJ1-3, with TRBD1 matching 10 bases. The germline V gene has CDR1 MDHEN and CDR2 SYDVKM. V shed 5 bases, J shed 6 bases, and the junction held 10 bases outside the gene matches. The CDR3 length is 16 residues.

The chain carries TRBV20-1 and TRBJ1-5; 10 bases match TRBD1. The CDR3 is made up of 15 amino acids. Losses at the gene ends were 6 bases for V and 6 bases for J; bases not matched to a gene: 11. The germline V gene encodes CDR1 DFQATT and CDR2 SNEGSKA (reference sequence). The CDR3: CSARPTGGSTQPQHF. Here the CDR3 DNA reads TGCAGTGCCCGACCGACAGGGGGCTCTACTCAGCCCCAGCATTTT.

This clonotype was detected many times. The chain combines TRBV7-2 with TRBJ2-7; TRBD1 agrees at 9 bases. CDR1 is SGHTA, CDR2 FQGNSA, per germline. This CDR3 is built from 15 residues. V lost 3 bases and J lost 5; bases outside the gene matches: 8. The CDR3 loop is CASSFRDRVDDEQYF. CDR3 nucleotides: TGTGCCAGCAGCTTCCGGGACAGGGTGGACGACGAGCAGTACTTC.

The sample holds a few counts of this clonotype. The rearrangement uses TRBV2 and TRBJ2-7, with D tentatively TRBD1 or TRBD2 (5 bases each). The CDR3 sequence is 14 residues long. Looked up from germline, CDR1 is SNHLY and CDR2 is FYNNEI. V lost 6 bases, J lost 4 bases, and 16 bases lay in between. The CDR3 coding sequence is TGTGCCAGCAGCAAGACAGAGGGCTCGTACGAGCAGTACTTC. Translation gives CASSKTEGSYEQYF.

V gene TRBV29-1 combines with J gene TRBJ1-2; 7 bases are shared with TRBD1. There are 11 residues in the CDR3. Germline V lookup: CDR1 SQVTM, CDR2 ANQGSEA. The V gene end was trimmed by 4 bases and the J gene end by 7 bases; junction bases not matched to a gene: 3. CDR3 coding DNA: TGCAGCGTTGGGGACAGCGGTGGCTACACCTTC. Its translation: CSVGDSGGYTF.

This clonotype was observed many times. The chain recombines TRBV6-5 with TRBJ2-1, with 7 bases matching TRBD2. There are 17 residues in the CDR3. The germline gives CDR1 MNHEY, CDR2 SVGAGI. With V trimmed by 1 base and J by 8 bases, 14 bases remained unmatched. The CDR3 protein is CASSYYRFAGVGDEQFF. The CDR3 DNA reads as TGTGCCAGCAGTTACTACCGTTTTGCGGGAGTGGGTGATGAGCAGTTCTTC.

V usage is TRBV5-1 and J usage is TRBJ2-1; no reliable D call. V shed 4 bases and J shed 0 bases, with 14 bases lying between them. This CDR3 is built from 16 residues. Germline lookup yields CDR1 SGHRS and CDR2 YFSETQ. The CDR3 bases are TGCGCCAGCAGCGAATTTTTTACCAGCTCCTACAATGAGCAGTTCTTC. As protein: CASSEFFTSSYNEQFF.

In its sample, this clonotype ranks as medium-sized. This rearrangement joins TRBV12-3 or TRBV12-4 to TRBJ1-2; D may be TRBD1 (6 bases). V was cut by 7 bases and J by 7 bases, with 16 bases left in between. The CDR3 is 13 residues long. The CDR3 coding sequence is TGTGCCAGCAAAAGCTACAGGGATGGTGGCTACACCTTC. Translation gives CASKSYRDGGYTF.

Concerning this clonotype: This clone may be a read error of a much larger clone one base away. The V call is TRBV12-3 or TRBV12-4, the J call TRBJ2-3, with TRBD2 matching over 10 bases. CDR3 length equals 15 residues. The CDR3 DNA is TGTACCAGCAGTTTAGCGGGAGGAGTTTCAGATACGCAGTATTTT. Amino acids: CTSSLAGGVSDTQYF.

The V call is TRBV11-2, the J call TRBJ2-1; D is perhaps TRBD1 (5 bases). V was cut by 2 bases and J by 3 bases, with 11 bases left in between. CDR3 length: 15 amino acids. Germline V gives CDR1 SGHAT, CDR2 FQNNGV. CDR3 sequence reads: CASSLWVQGYNEQFF. CDR3 bases: TGTGCCAGCAGCTTATGGGTTCAGGGCTACAATGAGCAGTTCTTC.